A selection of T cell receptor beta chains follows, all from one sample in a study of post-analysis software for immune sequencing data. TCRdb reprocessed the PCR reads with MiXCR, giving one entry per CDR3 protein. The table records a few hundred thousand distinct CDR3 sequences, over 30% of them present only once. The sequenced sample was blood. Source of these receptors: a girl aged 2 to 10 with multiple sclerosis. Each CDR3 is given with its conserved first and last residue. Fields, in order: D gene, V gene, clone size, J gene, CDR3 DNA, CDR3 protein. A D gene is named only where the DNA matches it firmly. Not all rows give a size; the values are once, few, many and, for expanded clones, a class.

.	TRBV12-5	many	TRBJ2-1	TGTGCTAGTGGTCCCCCGAACAATGAGCAGTTCTTC	CASGPPNNEQFF
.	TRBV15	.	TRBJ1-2	TGTGCCACCAGCAGAGTGGCAGGGGCGCGATCCGGGGGCTACACCTTC	CATSRVAGARSGGYTF
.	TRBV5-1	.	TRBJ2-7	TGCGCCAGCAGCCCTCTACCGGGGCCCAGCTCCTACGAGCAGTACTTC	CASSPLPGPSSYEQYF
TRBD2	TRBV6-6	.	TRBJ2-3	TGTGCCAGCATCCTTGGGGGGAGGGCCCCAGATACGCAGTATTTT	CASILGGRAPDTQYF
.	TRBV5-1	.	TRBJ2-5	TGCGCCAGCAGCTTGGGATCCCAGTACCCTGAGCAGTACTTC	CASSLGSQYPEQYF
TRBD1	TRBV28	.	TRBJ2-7	TGTGCCAGCAGTCGACGACAGGGTCAGTACGAGCAGTACTTC	CASSRRQGQYEQYF
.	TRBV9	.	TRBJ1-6	TGTGCCAGCAGCCTAAGGTGGGATTCGAATTCACCCCTCCACTTT	CASSLRWDSNSPLHF
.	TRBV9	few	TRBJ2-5	TGTGCCAGCAGCCCCCGACAGTATCCAGAAGAGACCCAGTACTTC	CASSPRQYPEETQYF
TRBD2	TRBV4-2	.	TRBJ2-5	TGTGCCAGCAGCCAAGATCGGTTAAAGAGCGGGAGGTCTTACAATGAGCAGTACTTC	CASSQDRLKSGRSYNEQYF
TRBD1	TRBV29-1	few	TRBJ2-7	TGCAGCGCCCGGGACAGGAACTACTACGAGCAGTACTTC	CSARDRNYYEQYF
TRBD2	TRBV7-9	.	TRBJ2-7	TGTGCCAGCAGCCCGCCCGAAGGAGCGGGAGACCTACAAGCATCCTACGAGCAGTACTTC	CASSPPEGAGDLQASYEQYF
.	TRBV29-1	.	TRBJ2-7	TGCAGCGCCGGTGGTGGGGAACCTACAATGGAGCAGTACTTC	CSAGGGEPTMEQYF
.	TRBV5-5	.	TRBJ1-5	TGTGCCAGCAGCTTGAGGGTGGGGAGTGATGGCAATCAGCCCCAGCATTTT	CASSLRVGSDGNQPQHF
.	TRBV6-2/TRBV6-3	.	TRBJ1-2	TGTGCCAGCAGTTACTCGAGTCGGGGCATCGGCTACACCTTC	CASSYSSRGIGYTF
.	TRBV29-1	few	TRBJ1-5	TGCAGCGCCCGCAAAGATAGCAATCAGCCCCAGCATTTT	CSARKDSNQPQHF
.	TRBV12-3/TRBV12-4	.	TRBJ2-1	TGTGCCAGCAGCCAGACCGAGCACATTGGCTCCTACAATGAGCAGTTCTTC	CASSQTEHIGSYNEQFF
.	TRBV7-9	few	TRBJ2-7	TGTGCCAGCAGGCCCCTGGACAGCCTCTCCTACGAGCAGTACTTC	CASRPLDSLSYEQYF
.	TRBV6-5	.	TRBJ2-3	TGTGCCAGTAGTTACGGACCCAGCGGGAGCACAGATACGCAGTATTTT	CASSYGPSGSTDTQYF
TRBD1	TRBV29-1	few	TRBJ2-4	TGCAGCGTTGGAATCAGGGGGCCGGGCATTCAGTACTTC	CSVGIRGPGIQYF
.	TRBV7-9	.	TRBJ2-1	TGTGCCAGCAGCTCCCGGGTCCTCGAGAATGAGCAGTTCTTC	CASSSRVLENEQFF
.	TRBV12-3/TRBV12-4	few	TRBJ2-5	TGTGCCAGCAGTTCCCCGGGGGTCTTCCAAGAGACCCAGTACTTC	CASSSPGVFQETQYF
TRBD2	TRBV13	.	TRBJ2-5	TGTGCCAGCAGCCTACGGACTAGCGGGGGGGAAGAGACCCAGTACTTC	CASSLRTSGGEETQYF
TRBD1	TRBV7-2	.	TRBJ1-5	TGTGCCAGCAGCTTAAGCGGGACAGGGGGGGGCAATCAGCCCCAGCATTTT	CASSLSGTGGGNQPQHF
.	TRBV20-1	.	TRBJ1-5	TGCAGTGCCACCAGGGTATTACGCAATCAGCCCCAGCATTTT	CSATRVLRNQPQHF
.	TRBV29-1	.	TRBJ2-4	TGCAGCGTTATTGGGAGAAACTACGGGCAGTACTTC	CSVIGRNYGQYF
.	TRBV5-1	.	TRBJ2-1	TGCGCCAGCAGCAGCCGGGGTGAGCGGGACAATGAGCAGTTCTTC	CASSSRGERDNEQFF
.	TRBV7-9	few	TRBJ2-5	TGTGCCAGCACCTTGGGGGGAATCGAAAGGCAGTACTTC	CASTLGGIERQYF
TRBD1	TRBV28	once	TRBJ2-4	TGTGCCAGCAGTTTGGGGACAGTCAATGTAGCCAAAAACATTCAGTACTTC	CASSLGTVNVAKNIQYF
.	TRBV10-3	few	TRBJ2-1	TGTGCCATCAGTGAGTCGGGGGGAGGCTATGAGCAGTTCTTC	CAISESGGGYEQFF